This passage covers 26 T cell receptor beta chains from one sample sequenced in a study of regulatory and conventional T cells in RAG deficiency. Blood CD4+ CD25-high CD127-low regulatory T cells supplied the genomic DNA template. The protocol was immunoSEQ multiplex PCR, while the TCRdb copy is restricted to in-frame clones and leaves out a portion. The sample records roughly 11,000 clones, approximately 93% being singletons. These data are also associated with another study on regulatory T cells. This second report adds: Amplification used 52 TRBV primers and 13 TRBJ primers.

The sequencing input was CD127- CD25+ CD4+ Tregs sorted from blood. Receptors were obtained from a human donor in good health.

This clone was found once. The chain recombines TRBV6-6 with TRBJ1-5; a possible D gene is TRBD1 (5 bases). Germline loops: CDR1 MNHNY, CDR2 SVGAGI (reference sequence). V was pared by 2 bases and J by 5 bases, with 10 bases between. The CDR3 has 14 residues. CDR3 nucleotide sequence: TGTGCCAGCAGTTACAGGTGGGGGGATCAGCCCCAGCATTTT. It encodes CASSYRWGDQPQHF.

CDR3 protein: CASRNRGSNEKLFF. The CDR3 DNA is TGTGCCAGCAGGAACAGGGGTTCTAATGAAAAACTGTTTTTT. This chain connects TRBV6-1 to TRBJ1-4, with 7 positions matching TRBD1. Germline values: CDR1 MNHNS, CDR2 SASEGT. The J segment lost 3 bases and the V segment lost 6 bases, leaving 4 bases of the junction unmatched. The CDR3 contains 14 residues.

The chain is built from TRBV7-3 and TRBJ1-2; D is possibly TRBD1 (5 bases). The CDR3 loop spans 15 amino acids. CDR1 SGHTA and CDR2 FQGTGA come from the germline V gene. V was cut by 5 bases and J by 8 bases, with 21 bases left in between. The CDR3 DNA is TGTGCCAGCAGCCCCCGGACTGGAGGGGCAAGGGGCTACACCTTC. It encodes CASSPRTGGARGYTF. The full variable domain, completed using reference TRBV7-3 and TRBJ1-2, is GAGVSQTPSNKVTEKGKYVELRCDPISGHTALYWYRQSLGQGPEFLIYFQGTGAADDSGLPNDRFFAVRPEGSVSTLKIQRTERGDSAVYLCASSPRTGGARGYTFGSGTRLTVV.

The rearrangement links TRBV6-6 to TRBJ2-5; TRBD2 might be the D (6 bases). Germline V CDR1 and CDR2: MNHNY, SVGAGI (reference sequence). The CDR3 is 14 residues long. V dropped 0 bases and J dropped 5 bases, with 10 bases sitting between them. The chain's CDR3 is CASSYSGRGETQYF. DNA for the CDR3: TGTGCCAGCAGTTACTCGGGCCGGGGGGAGACCCAGTACTTC.

The count of this clone is one. The V call is TRBV6-1, the J call TRBJ2-7; 7 bases align to TRBD1. V lost 4 bases, J lost 0 bases, and 15 bases stayed unmatched. The CDR3 totals 18 residues. CDR1 is MNHNS, CDR2 SASEGT, per germline. The CDR3, as DNA: TGTGCCAGCAGTGTCCTCTTGACCCCGGGACAGTTCTCCTACGAGCAGTACTTC. It yields the protein CASSVLLTPGQFSYEQYF.

The chain links TRBV5-1 to TRBJ1-1, with D possibly TRBD1 on 5 matching bases. The CDR3 totals 13 residues. V was trimmed by 0 bases and J by 8 bases, leaving 11 bases between them. Per the germline V gene, CDR1 is SGHRS and CDR2 is YFSETQ. The CDR3, as DNA: TGCGCCAGCAGCTTGGCCCGGCAGGGCGAAGCTTTCTTT. Protein product: CASSLARQGEAFF.

This chain uses TRBV6-5 with TRBJ1-5; perhaps TRBD1 as D (5 bases). The CDR3 totals 15 residues. The ends were cut back, 6 bases at V and 0 bases at J, with 12 bases in the middle. Germline loops: CDR1 MNHEY, CDR2 SVGAGI. The CDR3 DNA follows: TGTGCCAGCAGGAGACAGTGGGATAGCAATCAGCCCCAGCATTTT. Encoded protein: CASRRQWDSNQPQHF.

The rearrangement uses TRBV29-1 and TRBJ2-7, with TRBD1 as a possible D gene (9 bases). V gave up 4 bases and J gave up 2 bases, with 24 bases separating them. The CDR3 extends over 17 amino acids. Germline V lookup: CDR1 SQVTM, CDR2 ANQGSEA. CDR3 residues: CSVGGRRGGTGTYEQYF. The CDR3 DNA is TGCAGCGTTGGAGGAAGACGCGGGGGGACAGGGACCTACGAGCAGTACTTC.

This rearrangement joins TRBV7-9 to TRBJ2-5; D uncertain. Germline values: CDR1 SEHNR, CDR2 FQNEAQ (reference sequence). CDR3 size: 16 residues. The germline V and J ends were trimmed by 0 bases and 3 bases, with 14 bases remaining between them. The CDR3 reads CASSLARLDGEETQYF. CDR3 coding DNA: TGTGCCAGCAGCTTAGCGCGTCTTGACGGAGAAGAGACCCAGTACTTC.

Worth noting for this clone: Mismatch with germline at one junction end may stem from a read error. The rearrangement uses TRBV19 and TRBJ2-6; possible D gene TRBD1, 5 bases. Per the germline V gene, CDR1 is LNHDA and CDR2 is SQIVND (reference sequence). CDR3 size: 13 residues. Written as DNA, the CDR3 is TGTGCCAGTAGTGTCTCTGGGGCCAACGTCCCGACTTTC. This codes for CASSVSGANVPTF.

The V call is TRBV4-1, the J call TRBJ1-4; maybe TRBD1 (5 bases). V was pared by 4 bases and J by 8 bases, with 17 bases between. The germline V gene has CDR1 MGHRA and CDR2 YSYEKL. CDR3 size: 15 residues. CDR3 loop: CASSPRQRTSEKLFF. The CDR3 bases are TGCGCCAGCAGCCCCCGACAGAGGACTAGCGAAAAACTGTTTTTT.

The CDR3 loop reads CASSFSGGDMETQYF. For the CDR3, the DNA is TGTGCCAGCAGCTTTAGCGGGGGAGATATGGAGACCCAGTACTTC. V usage is TRBV7-2 and J usage is TRBJ2-5; TRBD2 agrees at 9 bases. The CDR3 runs 15 residues. Germline V gene lookup returns CDR1 SGHTA and CDR2 FQGNSA. V shed 3 bases and J 5 bases; nucleotides not matched to a gene: 7.

This clone was seen only once. V usage is TRBV11-1 and J usage is TRBJ1-6, with D possibly matching TRBD1 (5 bases). Trimming stripped 4 bases from V and 9 bases from J, with 10 bases between. The CDR3 contains 13 residues. From germline, CDR1 is SGHAT and CDR2 FQDESV (reference sequence). The CDR3 sequence: CASSSQGGSPLHF. The CDR3 DNA reads TGTGCCAGCAGCTCCCAGGGCGGTTCACCCCTCCACTTT.

Concerning this clone itself: An end of the junction does not agree with germline; a read error may underlie this. Other DNA sequences in this specimen translate into the identical CDR3. This chain uses TRBV27 with TRBJ1-6, with unresolved D. Looked up from germline, CDR1 is MNHEY and CDR2 is SMNVEV (reference sequence). CDR3 length equals 16 residues. CDR3 amino acids: CASSLFGISYNSPLHF. In DNA form, the CDR3 reads TGTGCCAGCAGTTTATTCGGGATCTCCTATAATTCCCCCCTCCACTTT.

The chain links TRBV29-1 to TRBJ2-3; 9 nucleotides line up with TRBD2. There are 14 residues in the CDR3. Germline CDR1 and CDR2: SQVTM and ANQGSEA. V shed 3 bases, J shed 2 bases, and the junction held 3 bases outside the gene matches. In DNA, the CDR3 is TGCAGCGTTGACACTAGCGGGTCCACAGATACGCAGTATTTT. Its protein product is CSVDTSGSTDTQYF.

The rearrangement joins TRBV18 to TRBJ2-7, with D maybe TRBD2 (5 bases). The germline V gene has CDR1 KGHSH and CDR2 LQKENI. The ends were cut back, 3 bases at V and 6 bases at J, with 12 bases in the middle. This CDR3 has 13 residues. The CDR3 sequence: CASSPGRAFEQYF. CDR3 in DNA: TGTGCCAGCTCACCCGGGCGGGCCTTCGAGCAGTACTTC.

The chain links TRBV7-2 to TRBJ1-4, with 8 bases that match TRBD1. The V segment lost 1 base and the J segment 7 bases; nucleotides outside the gene matches: 5. There are 15 residues in the CDR3. Germline loops: CDR1 SGHTA, CDR2 FQGNSA. Here the CDR3 reads CASSLVGQGGEKLFF. The CDR3 DNA reads as TGTGCCAGCAGCTTAGTAGGACAGGGTGGTGAAAAACTGTTTTTT.

The CDR3: CAWNRNTEAFF. In DNA form, the CDR3 reads TGTGCCTGGAATAGGAACACTGAAGCTTTCTTT. The chain couples TRBV30 to TRBJ1-1; no reliable D call. Trimming removed 4 bases at V and 1 base at J, with 4 bases between. The CDR3 runs to 11 residues. Germline assignment: CDR1 GTSNPN and CDR2 SVGIG (reference sequence).

The CDR3 DNA is TGTGCCAGTAGTATCCATCCGGGACAGGGGGCCGGGGAGCTGTTTTTT. Residues: CASSIHPGQGAGELFF. The chain links TRBV19 to TRBJ2-2; TRBD1 agrees at 11 bases. The CDR3 is 16 residues long. The ends lost 3 bases at V and 6 bases at J; junction bases unmatched: 6. Per germline, CDR1 LNHDA and CDR2 SQIVND (reference sequence).

The chain combines TRBV19 with TRBJ1-2; TRBD1 aligns across 8 bases. After removal of 6 bases from V and 10 bases from J, the junction contained 7 bases not matched to a gene. Germline V gene lookup returns CDR1 LNHDA and CDR2 SQIVND (reference sequence). This CDR3 spans 12 amino acids. The CDR3 coding sequence is TGTGCCAGTAGCACCGGACAGGGAGCCTACACCTTC. This sequence encodes CASSTGQGAYTF.

The V gene is TRBV7-2, the J gene TRBJ2-3; D call uncertain. The germline CDR1 and CDR2 sequences are SGHTA and FQGNSA. This CDR3 is 12 amino acids long. Trimming removed 4 bases at V and 2 bases at J, with 4 bases between. In DNA, the CDR3 is TGTGCCAGCAGCTCCTTCACAGATACGCAGTATTTT. Protein: CASSSFTDTQYF.

V usage is TRBV7-2 and J usage is TRBJ2-7; D uncertain. Germline V gives CDR1 SGHTA, CDR2 FQGNSA. The CDR3 length is 13 residues. The V and J ends lost 3 bases and 2 bases respectively, with 8 bases between them. This chain's CDR3 is CASSFRRTYEQYF. The CDR3 DNA reads as TGTGCCAGCAGCTTTCGTAGAACCTACGAGCAGTACTTC.

V and J are TRBV27 and TRBJ1-6; 7 bases line up with TRBD1. The trim removed 8 bases at V and 9 bases at J, leaving 7 bases unmatched. The CDR3 spans 13 residues. CDR1 is MNHEY, CDR2 SMNVEV, per germline (reference sequence). The CDR3 spells CASRTGWLSPLHF. Here the CDR3 DNA reads TGTGCCAGCCGGACAGGTTGGCTTTCACCCCTCCACTTT.

The chain combines TRBV5-5 with TRBJ1-2, with a possible D match to TRBD1 (5 bases). The V end lost 0 bases, the J end lost 5 bases, and 17 bases lay between the germline ends. The germline V gene encodes CDR1 SGHKS and CDR2 YYEKEE (reference sequence). The CDR3 runs 16 residues. CDR3 DNA sequence: TGTGCCAGCAGCTTGGTGAGCTTAATCCAGGGTTATGGCTACACCTTC. Its protein product is CASSLVSLIQGYGYTF.

This chain joins TRBV4-1 and TRBJ2-5; 8 bases fit TRBD1. V gave up 5 bases and J gave up 3 bases; unmatched junction bases: 5. Germline assignment: CDR1 MGHRA and CDR2 YSYEKL. The CDR3 runs 14 residues. The CDR3 nucleotides read TGCGCCAGCAGCTCTACGACAGGGGAAGAGACCCAGTACTTC. It yields the protein CASSSTTGEETQYF.

J is TRBJ1-2 and V is TRBV10-3, with TRBD1 matching 10 bases. The V and J ends lost 6 bases and 3 bases, in that order; junction bases with no gene match: 10. The CDR3 has 16 residues. Looked up from germline, CDR1 is ENHRY and CDR2 is SYGVKD. As DNA, the CDR3 is TGTGCCATCAGCCCAGGACAGGGGGAATATCACTATGGCTACACCTTC. Encoded protein: CAISPGQGEYHYGYTF.